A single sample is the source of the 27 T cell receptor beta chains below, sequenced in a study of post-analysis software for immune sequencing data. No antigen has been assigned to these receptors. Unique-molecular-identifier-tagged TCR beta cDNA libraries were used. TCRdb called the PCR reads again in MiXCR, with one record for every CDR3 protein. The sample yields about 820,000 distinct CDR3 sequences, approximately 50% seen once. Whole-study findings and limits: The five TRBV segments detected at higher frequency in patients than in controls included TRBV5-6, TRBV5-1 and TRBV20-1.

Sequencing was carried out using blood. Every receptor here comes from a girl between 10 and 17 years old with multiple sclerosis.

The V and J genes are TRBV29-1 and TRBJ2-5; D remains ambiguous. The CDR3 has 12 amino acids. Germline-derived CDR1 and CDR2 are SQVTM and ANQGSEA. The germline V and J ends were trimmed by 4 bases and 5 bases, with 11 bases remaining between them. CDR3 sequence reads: CSVAPVRETQYF. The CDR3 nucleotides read TGCAGCGTTGCTCCAGTGCGTGAGACCCAGTACTTC.

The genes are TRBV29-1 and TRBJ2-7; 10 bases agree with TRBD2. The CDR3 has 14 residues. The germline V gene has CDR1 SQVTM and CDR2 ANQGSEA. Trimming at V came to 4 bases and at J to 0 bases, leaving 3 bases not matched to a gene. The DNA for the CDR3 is TGCAGCGTTGCTCTAGCGGGAGTCTCCTACGAGCAGTACTTC. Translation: CSVALAGVSYEQYF.

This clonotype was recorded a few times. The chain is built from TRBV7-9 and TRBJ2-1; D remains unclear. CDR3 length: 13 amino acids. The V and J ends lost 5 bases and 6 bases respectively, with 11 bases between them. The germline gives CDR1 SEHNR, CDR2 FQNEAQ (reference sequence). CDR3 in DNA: TGTGCCAGCAGCCGGATACTCGGCAATGAGCAGTTCTTC. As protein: CASSRILGNEQFF.

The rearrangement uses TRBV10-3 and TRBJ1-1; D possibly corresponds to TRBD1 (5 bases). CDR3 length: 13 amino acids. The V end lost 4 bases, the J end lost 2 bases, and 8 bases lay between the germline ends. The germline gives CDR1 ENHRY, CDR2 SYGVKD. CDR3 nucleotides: TGTGCCATCAGTGCCGGGACTAACACTGAAGCTTTCTTT. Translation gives CAISAGTNTEAFF.

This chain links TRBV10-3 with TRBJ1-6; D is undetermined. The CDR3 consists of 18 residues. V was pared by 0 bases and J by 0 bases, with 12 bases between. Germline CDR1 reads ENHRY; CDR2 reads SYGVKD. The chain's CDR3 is CAISESPQSGSYNSPLHF. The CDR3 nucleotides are TGTGCCATCAGTGAGTCTCCGCAGTCGGGCTCCTATAATTCACCCCTCCACTTT.

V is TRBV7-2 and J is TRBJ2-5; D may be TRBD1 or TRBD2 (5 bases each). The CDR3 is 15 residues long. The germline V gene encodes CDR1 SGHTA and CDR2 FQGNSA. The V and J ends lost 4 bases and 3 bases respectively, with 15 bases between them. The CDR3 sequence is CASSSGRLHEETQYF. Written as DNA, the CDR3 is TGTGCCAGCAGCTCGGGACGACTACACGAAGAGACCCAGTACTTC.

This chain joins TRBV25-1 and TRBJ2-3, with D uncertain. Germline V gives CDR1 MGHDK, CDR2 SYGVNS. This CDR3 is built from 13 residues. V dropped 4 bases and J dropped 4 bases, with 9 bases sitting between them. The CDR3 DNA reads TGTGCCAGCAGTGTAAAAGGCGCAGATACGCAGTATTTT. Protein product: CASSVKGADTQYF.

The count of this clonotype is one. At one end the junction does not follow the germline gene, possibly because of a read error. CDR3 coding DNA: TGTGCTAGCAGCCCGCAGCTTGTGGCGGAGCTTTTGTACTTC. Translation: CASSPQLVAELLYF. J is TRBJ2-1 and V is TRBV7-7; D is ambiguous. From germline, CDR1 is SSHAT and CDR2 FNYEAQ (reference sequence). The CDR3 consists of 14 residues. The whole variable domain, filled in from reference TRBV7-7 and TRBJ2-1, reads GAGVSQSPRYKVTKRGQDVTLRCDPISSHATLYWYQQALGQGPEFLTYFNYEAQPDKSGLPSDRFSAERPEGSISTLTIQRTEQRDSAMYRCASSPQLVAELLYFGPGTRLTVL.

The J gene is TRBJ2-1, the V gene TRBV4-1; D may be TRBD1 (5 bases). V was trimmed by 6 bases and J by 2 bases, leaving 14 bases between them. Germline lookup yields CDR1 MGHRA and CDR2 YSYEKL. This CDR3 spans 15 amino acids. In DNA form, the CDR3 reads TGCGCCAGCAGGCCCTTGGCAGGGACCTACAATGAGCAGTTCTTC. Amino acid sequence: CASRPLAGTYNEQFF.

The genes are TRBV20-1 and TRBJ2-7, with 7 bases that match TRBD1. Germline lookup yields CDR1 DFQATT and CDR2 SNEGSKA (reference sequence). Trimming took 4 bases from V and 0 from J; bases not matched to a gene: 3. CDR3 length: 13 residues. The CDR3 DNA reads TGCAGTGCTAACCGGGACAGCTCCTACGAGCAGTACTTC. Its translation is CSANRDSSYEQYF.

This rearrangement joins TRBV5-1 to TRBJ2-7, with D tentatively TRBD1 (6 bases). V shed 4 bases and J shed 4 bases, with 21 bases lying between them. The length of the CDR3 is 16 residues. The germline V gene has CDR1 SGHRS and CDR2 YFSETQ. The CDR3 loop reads CASSHLRQALQYEQYF. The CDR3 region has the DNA TGCGCCAGCAGCCACCTAAGACAGGCCCTACAATACGAGCAGTACTTC.

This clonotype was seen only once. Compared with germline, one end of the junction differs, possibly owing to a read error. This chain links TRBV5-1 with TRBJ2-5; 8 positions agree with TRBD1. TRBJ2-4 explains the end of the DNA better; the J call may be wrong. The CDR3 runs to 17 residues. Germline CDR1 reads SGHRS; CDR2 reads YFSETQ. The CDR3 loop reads CASSLARGQGAKSIQYF. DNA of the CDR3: TGCGCCAGCAGCTTGGCGCGGGGTCAGGGGGCCAAAAGCATTCAGTACTTC.

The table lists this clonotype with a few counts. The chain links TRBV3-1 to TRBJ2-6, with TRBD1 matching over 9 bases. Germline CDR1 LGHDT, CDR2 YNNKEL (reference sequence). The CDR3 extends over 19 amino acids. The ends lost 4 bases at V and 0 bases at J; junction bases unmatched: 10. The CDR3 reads CASSPSWTGALSGANVLTF. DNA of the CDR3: TGTGCCAGCAGCCCCAGTTGGACAGGGGCGCTCTCTGGGGCCAACGTCCTGACTTTC.

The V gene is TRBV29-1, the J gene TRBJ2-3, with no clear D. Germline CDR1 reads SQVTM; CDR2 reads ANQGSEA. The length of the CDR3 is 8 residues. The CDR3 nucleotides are TGCGGCGCGGATACGCAGTATTTT. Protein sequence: CGADTQYF.

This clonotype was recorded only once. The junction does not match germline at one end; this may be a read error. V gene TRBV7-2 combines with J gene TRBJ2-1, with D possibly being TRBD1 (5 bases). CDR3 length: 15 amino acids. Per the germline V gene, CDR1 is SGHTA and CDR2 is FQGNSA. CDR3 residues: CASSRRAEAYNEQFF. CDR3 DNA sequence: TGCGCCAGCAGCCGCAGGGCAGAAGCCTACAATGAGCAGTTCTTC.

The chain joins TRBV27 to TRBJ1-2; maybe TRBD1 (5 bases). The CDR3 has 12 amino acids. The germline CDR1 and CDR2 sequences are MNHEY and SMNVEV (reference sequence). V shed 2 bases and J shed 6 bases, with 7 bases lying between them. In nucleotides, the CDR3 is TGTGCCAGCAGTTTACCAGGGCATGGCTACACCTTC. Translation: CASSLPGHGYTF.

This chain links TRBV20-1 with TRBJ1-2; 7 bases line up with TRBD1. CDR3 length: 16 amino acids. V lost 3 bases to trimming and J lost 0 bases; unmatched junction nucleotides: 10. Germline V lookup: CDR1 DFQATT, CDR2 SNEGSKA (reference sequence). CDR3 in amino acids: CSARNLQGRANYGYTF. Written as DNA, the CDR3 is TGCAGTGCTAGGAATTTACAGGGGCGAGCTAACTATGGCTACACCTTC.

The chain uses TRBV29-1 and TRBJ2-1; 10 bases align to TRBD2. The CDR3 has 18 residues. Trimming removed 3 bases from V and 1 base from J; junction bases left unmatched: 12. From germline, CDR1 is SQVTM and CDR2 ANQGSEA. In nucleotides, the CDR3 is TGCAGCGTTGACGGCACCAGGCTAGCGGGAGATTCCTACAATGAGCAGTTCTTC. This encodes CSVDGTRLAGDSYNEQFF.

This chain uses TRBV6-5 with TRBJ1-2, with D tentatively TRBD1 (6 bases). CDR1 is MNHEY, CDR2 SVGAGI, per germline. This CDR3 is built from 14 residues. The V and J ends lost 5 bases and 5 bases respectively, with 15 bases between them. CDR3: CASSRTGTPYGYTF. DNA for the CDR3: TGTGCCAGCAGTCGTACCGGGACACCATATGGCTACACCTTC.

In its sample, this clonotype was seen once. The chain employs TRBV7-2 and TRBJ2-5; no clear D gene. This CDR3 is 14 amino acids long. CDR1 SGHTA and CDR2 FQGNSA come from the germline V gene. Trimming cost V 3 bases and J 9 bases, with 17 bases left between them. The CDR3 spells CASSFLIPSRAQYF. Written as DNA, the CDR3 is TGTGCCAGCAGCTTTTTGATACCCAGTCGTGCCCAGTACTTC.

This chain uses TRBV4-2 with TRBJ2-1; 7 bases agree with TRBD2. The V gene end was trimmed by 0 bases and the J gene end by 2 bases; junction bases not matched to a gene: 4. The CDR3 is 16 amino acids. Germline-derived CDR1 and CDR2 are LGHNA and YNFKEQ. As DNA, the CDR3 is TGTGCCAGCAGCCAAGATGGGGGAGGGCCCTACAATGAGCAGTTCTTC. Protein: CASSQDGGGPYNEQFF.

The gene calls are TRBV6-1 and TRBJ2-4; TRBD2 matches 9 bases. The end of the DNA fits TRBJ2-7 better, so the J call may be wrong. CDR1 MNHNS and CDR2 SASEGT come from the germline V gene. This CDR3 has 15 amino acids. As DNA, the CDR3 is TGTGCCAGCAGAGACGGACTAGCGCCTCCCTACGAGCAGTACTTC. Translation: CASRDGLAPPYEQYF.

The CDR3 DNA follows: TGTGCCAGCAGGCCCTCGCTCCAAGAGACCCAGTACTTC. The encoded protein is CASRPSLQETQYF. V is TRBV7-2 and J is TRBJ2-5; no clear D. The CDR3 covers 13 residues. Germline V gene sequence: CDR1 SGHTA, CDR2 FQGNSA. The germline V and J ends were trimmed by 6 bases and 1 base, with 9 bases remaining between them.

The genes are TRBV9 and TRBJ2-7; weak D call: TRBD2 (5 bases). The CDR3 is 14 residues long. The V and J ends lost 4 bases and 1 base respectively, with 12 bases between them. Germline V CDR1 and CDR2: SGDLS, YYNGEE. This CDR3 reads CASSLGLGSYEQYF. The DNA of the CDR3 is TGTGCCAGCAGCCTCGGACTGGGATCCTACGAGCAGTACTTC.

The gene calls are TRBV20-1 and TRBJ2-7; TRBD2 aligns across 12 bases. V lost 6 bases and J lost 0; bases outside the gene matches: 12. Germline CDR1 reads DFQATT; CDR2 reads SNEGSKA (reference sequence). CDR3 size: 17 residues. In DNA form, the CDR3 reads TGCAGTGCCGTCGGACTAGCGGGGCCCAGGAGCTCCTACGAGCAGTACTTC. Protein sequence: CSAVGLAGPRSSYEQYF.

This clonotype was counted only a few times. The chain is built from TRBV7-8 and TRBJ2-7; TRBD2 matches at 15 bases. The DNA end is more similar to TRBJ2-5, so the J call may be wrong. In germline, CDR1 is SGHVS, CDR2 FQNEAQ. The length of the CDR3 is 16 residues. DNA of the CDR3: TGTGCCAGCAGCTTAGCTGGGACTAGCGGGAGGGAGACCCAGTACTTC. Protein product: CASSLAGTSGRETQYF.

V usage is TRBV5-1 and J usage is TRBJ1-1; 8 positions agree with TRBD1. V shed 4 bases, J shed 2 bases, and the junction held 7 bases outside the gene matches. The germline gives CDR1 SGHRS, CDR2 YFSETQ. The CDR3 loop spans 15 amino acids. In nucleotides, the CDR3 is TGCGCCAGCAGCGGTCTAGGACAGGGAAACACTGAAGCTTTCTTT. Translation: CASSGLGQGNTEAFF.